This T cell receptor (beta chain) was sequenced in a study of shared clonotypes between healthy human individuals. Regarding the study as a whole: Investigators collected only blood, and repertoires in tissues likely differ. Clonotypes which were not shared had lower generation probabilities than clonotypes that all four donors shared.

Looked up from germline, CDR1 is SEHNR and CDR2 is FQNEAQ (reference sequence). The V gene end was trimmed by 5 bases and the J gene end by 6 bases; junction bases not matched to a gene: 6. The CDR3 runs to 15 residues. In CD8 memory, CD45RO+ cells were put together with CCR7-negative CD45RA+ TemRA cells. Worth noting for this clone: Antigen specificity is unknown.

Repertoires were generated with immunoSEQ multiplex PCR, while TCRdb's copy carries only in-frame clones and drops some. Of roughly 720,000 clones in the sample, 80% to 95% are singletons; the top ten hold about a third. This sequence joins TRBV7-9 and TRBJ2-1, with 11 positions matching TRBD2. The sample was memory CD8+ T cells from PBMCs. Subset noted: CD45RO+ cells pooled with CCR7-negative TemRA cells. The TCR was taken from a man aged 18 to 29 in good health. Some clones in this sample may be carry-over from other donors' samples. The DNA of the CDR3 is TGTGCCAGCAGCCATACGGGACTAGCGGCCAATGAGCAGTTCTTC. Amino acid sequence: CASSHTGLAANEQFF.